This T cell receptor (beta chain) was sequenced during a study of PD-L1 blockade in urothelial cancer. The wider study: Blood was evaluated 3 weeks (second dose) and 6 weeks after therapy began. Blood samples had a median of about 140,000 T cells, tens of thousands of unique TCRs, and clonality approximately 0.086.

Data came from immunoSEQ multiplex PCR; TCRdb stores just in-frame clones and leaves some out. The sample consists of more than 50,000 clones, around 81% of them appearing once. The V gene end was trimmed by 3 bases and the J gene end by 4 bases; junction bases not matched to a gene: 5. The germline CDR1 and CDR2 sequences are MNHEY and SMNVEV (reference sequence). The CDR3 runs 15 residues. Noted time point: pretreatment peripheral blood. The sample here was PBMCs, taken around atezolizumab (anti-PD-L1) treatment. V gene TRBV27 combines with J gene TRBJ2-3, with 9 bases lining up with TRBD1. This receptor was taken from a man aged 65 to 85 with urothelial cancer. This chain's CDR3 is CASSFGTGSADTQYF. As DNA, the CDR3 is TGTGCCAGCAGTTTTGGGACAGGGTCAGCAGATACGCAGTATTTT.